The entry that follows covers one T cell receptor (beta chain) sequence. The antigen remains undetermined. This sample was included in a study of T cells in Graves' hyperthyroidism and ophthalmopathy. V was trimmed by 1 base and J by 5 bases, leaving 12 bases between them. The CDR3 has 14 residues. Per germline, CDR1 MNHEY and CDR2 SVGAGI. The study's findings and limits: Blood also showed most of the thyroid clonotypes that were expanded above 0.001. The model identified upcoming ophthalmopathy a median 6.5 months ahead of onset.

Authors of the study amplified TCR beta CDR3 regions from RNA transcripts. With the HTBI primer set, the TCR CDR3 went through a first round of RT-PCR. MiXCR was run by TCRdb on the multiplex PCR reads, yielding one entry per CDR3 protein. Seen here are approximately 480,000 distinct CDR3 sequences, around 20% observed once, and the top ten hold more than 25%. Approximately 10 ml of fresh peripheral blood supplied the PBMCs. The source material was blood. The TCR originated in a young man with Graves' hyperthyroidism. This rearrangement joins TRBV6-5 to TRBJ2-7; D perhaps matches TRBD1 (5 bases). The CDR3 region has the DNA TGTGCCAGCAGTTACTTGGGGCTTTACGACGAGCAGTACTTC. This codes for CASSYLGLYDEQYF.